These 15 T cell receptor beta chains came from one sample sequenced in a study of shared clonotypes between healthy human individuals. Assay used: immunoSEQ multiplex PCR; TCRdb lists only in-frame clones, some missing. The table shows more than 450,000 clones, with about four fifths occurring only once. Source material: PBMCs. These receptor sequences come from a woman aged 40 to 50 in good health. Some clones in this sample may be carry-over from other donors' samples.

The chain recombines TRBV5-1 with TRBJ2-2; 14 positions match TRBD2. J gave up 4 bases and V 8 bases, and 1 base lay outside the gene matches. The CDR3 spans 14 residues. The germline CDR1 and CDR2 sequences are SGHRS and YFSETQ. This chain's CDR3 is CASGLAGGTGELFF. In nucleotides, the CDR3 is TGCGCCAGTGGACTAGCGGGAGGCACCGGGGAGCTGTTTTTT.

The rearrangement uses TRBV5-1 and TRBJ2-5; perhaps TRBD1 as D (6 bases). V gave up 0 bases and J gave up 5 bases, with 11 bases separating them. This CDR3 is built from 14 residues. Germline CDR1 and CDR2: SGHRS and YFSETQ. The CDR3 protein is CASSLEQGWETQYF. CDR3 nucleotides: TGCGCCAGCAGCTTGGAACAGGGTTGGGAGACCCAGTACTTC.

V is TRBV5-6 and J is TRBJ1-5, with 7 bases matching TRBD1. The germline V gene encodes CDR1 SGHDT and CDR2 YYEEEE. The CDR3 is 17 amino acids. V shed 4 bases and J 0 bases; nucleotides not matched to a gene: 10. In DNA form, the CDR3 reads TGTGCCAGCAGCGGAACAGGGGTTTGTTATAGCAATCAGCCCCAGCATTTT. It translates to CASSGTGVCYSNQPQHF.

The rearrangement links TRBV5-1 to TRBJ2-3; 7 bases align to TRBD2. The V gene end was trimmed by 0 bases and the J gene end by 3 bases; junction bases not matched to a gene: 4. The CDR3 is made up of 15 amino acids. The germline V gene encodes CDR1 SGHRS and CDR2 YFSETQ. The DNA of the CDR3 is TGCGCCAGCAGCTTGGCCGGACTAGTGACAGATACGCAGTATTTT. This gives the protein CASSLAGLVTDTQYF.

The gene calls are TRBV28 and TRBJ2-5, with TRBD1 as a possible D gene (6 bases). The CDR3 is 15 residues long. V lost 5 bases and J 4 bases, leaving 17 bases between the germline ends. Germline V gives CDR1 MDHEN, CDR2 SYDVKM. The CDR3 protein is CASSTLRGQLETQYF. CDR3 nucleotides: TGTGCCAGCAGTACCCTCCGAGGACAGCTAGAGACCCAGTACTTC.

V gene TRBV2 combines with J gene TRBJ2-7, with a tentative D call TRBD2 (5 bases). Germline lookup yields CDR1 SNHLY and CDR2 FYNNEI. V shed 6 bases and J shed 0 bases, with 12 bases lying between them. The CDR3 is made up of 14 amino acids. The CDR3 spells CASRERGSSYEQYF. As DNA, the CDR3 is TGTGCCAGCAGGGAGAGAGGGAGCTCCTACGAGCAGTACTTC.

The J gene is TRBJ2-3, the V gene TRBV6-5; D is possibly TRBD2 (6 bases). The ends were cut back, 7 bases at V and 3 bases at J, with 11 bases in the middle. This CDR3 spans 13 amino acids. Germline assignment: CDR1 MNHEY and CDR2 SVGAGI. The CDR3 here is CASTEGGTDTQYF. DNA for the CDR3: TGTGCCAGCACGGAGGGCGGGACAGATACGCAGTATTTT.

The chain joins TRBV4-2 to TRBJ2-3; tentative D call: TRBD2 (6 bases). Per germline, CDR1 LGHNA and CDR2 YNFKEQ. Between the trimmed V and J ends, which lost 0 bases and 2 bases, there was a span of 9 bases. The CDR3 loop spans 15 amino acids. The CDR3, as DNA: TGTGCCAGCAGCCAAGAGCGGGGCTACACAGATACGCAGTATTTT. Translation: CASSQERGYTDTQYF.

There are a few counts of this clone. The chain uses TRBV4-1 and TRBJ1-1, with D perhaps matching TRBD1 (6 bases). The V end lost 4 bases, the J end lost 2 bases, and 11 bases lay between the germline ends. CDR3 size: 14 residues. Germline V lookup: CDR1 MGHRA, CDR2 YSYEKL. DNA for the CDR3: TGCGCCAGCAGCCCTTCGGACAGAAACACTGAAGCTTTCTTT. Protein product: CASSPSDRNTEAFF.

J is TRBJ1-2 and V is TRBV30; 9 nucleotides align to TRBD1. Germline V gene lookup returns CDR1 GTSNPN and CDR2 SVGIG (reference sequence). Losses at the gene ends were 5 bases for V and 6 bases for J; bases not matched to a gene: 7. The CDR3 loop spans 13 amino acids. CDR3 sequence reads: CAWGIGTGNGYTF. CDR3 DNA: TGTGCCTGGGGGATCGGGACAGGGAATGGCTACACCTTC.

V gene TRBV6-5 combines with J gene TRBJ1-2; 9 bases map to TRBD1. CDR1 and CDR2 from the germline V gene are MNHEY and SVGAGI. This CDR3 region has 15 residues. The trim removed 0 bases at V and 4 bases at J, leaving 3 bases unmatched. The CDR3 DNA reads TGTGCCAGCAGTTACTCGGGGGACAGGGTCTATGGCTACACCTTC. Translating gives CASSYSGDRVYGYTF.

This clone was recorded only once. This chain links TRBV27 with TRBJ1-1; D not resolved. V was cut by 3 bases and J by 5 bases, with 13 bases left in between. The CDR3 runs to 14 residues. In germline, CDR1 is MNHEY, CDR2 SMNVEV (reference sequence). Here the CDR3 reads CASSLTAERTEAFF. CDR3 nucleotide sequence: TGTGCCAGCAGTTTGACCGCAGAGAGGACTGAAGCTTTCTTT.

V is TRBV5-4 and J is TRBJ2-3; no definite D call. The CDR3 sequence is 15 residues long. Between the trimmed V and J ends, which lost 0 bases and 1 base, there was a span of 9 bases. The germline V gene has CDR1 SGHNT and CDR2 YYREEE (reference sequence). This CDR3 reads CASSLAPLRTDTQYF. The CDR3 nucleotides are TGTGCCAGCAGCTTGGCCCCACTGCGCACAGATACGCAGTATTTT.

The chain carries TRBV9 and TRBJ2-5; TRBD1 might be the D (5 bases). This CDR3 spans 15 amino acids. Trimming removed 3 bases at V and 2 bases at J, with 14 bases between. Per germline, CDR1 SGDLS and CDR2 YYNGEE. In DNA form, the CDR3 reads TGTGCCAGCAGCGACGATGCAGGGTTGCAAGAGACCCAGTACTTC. Its protein is CASSDDAGLQETQYF.

This rearrangement joins TRBV2 to TRBJ1-4; D is unclear. The V end lost 0 bases, the J end lost 9 bases, and 11 bases lay between the germline ends. Germline-derived CDR1 and CDR2 are SNHLY and FYNNEI. The CDR3 contains 14 residues. The CDR3 spells CASSEAMALKKLFF. The CDR3 nucleotides read TGTGCCAGCAGTGAAGCTATGGCCTTAAAAAAACTGTTTTTT. The variable domain in full, with the rest retrieved from reference TRBV2 and TRBJ1-4, is EPEVTQTPSHQVTQMGQEVILRCVPISNHLYFYWYRQILGQKVEFLVSFYNNEISEKSEIFDDQFSVERPDGSNFTLKIRSTKLEDSAMYFCASSEAMALKKLFFGSGTQLSVL.